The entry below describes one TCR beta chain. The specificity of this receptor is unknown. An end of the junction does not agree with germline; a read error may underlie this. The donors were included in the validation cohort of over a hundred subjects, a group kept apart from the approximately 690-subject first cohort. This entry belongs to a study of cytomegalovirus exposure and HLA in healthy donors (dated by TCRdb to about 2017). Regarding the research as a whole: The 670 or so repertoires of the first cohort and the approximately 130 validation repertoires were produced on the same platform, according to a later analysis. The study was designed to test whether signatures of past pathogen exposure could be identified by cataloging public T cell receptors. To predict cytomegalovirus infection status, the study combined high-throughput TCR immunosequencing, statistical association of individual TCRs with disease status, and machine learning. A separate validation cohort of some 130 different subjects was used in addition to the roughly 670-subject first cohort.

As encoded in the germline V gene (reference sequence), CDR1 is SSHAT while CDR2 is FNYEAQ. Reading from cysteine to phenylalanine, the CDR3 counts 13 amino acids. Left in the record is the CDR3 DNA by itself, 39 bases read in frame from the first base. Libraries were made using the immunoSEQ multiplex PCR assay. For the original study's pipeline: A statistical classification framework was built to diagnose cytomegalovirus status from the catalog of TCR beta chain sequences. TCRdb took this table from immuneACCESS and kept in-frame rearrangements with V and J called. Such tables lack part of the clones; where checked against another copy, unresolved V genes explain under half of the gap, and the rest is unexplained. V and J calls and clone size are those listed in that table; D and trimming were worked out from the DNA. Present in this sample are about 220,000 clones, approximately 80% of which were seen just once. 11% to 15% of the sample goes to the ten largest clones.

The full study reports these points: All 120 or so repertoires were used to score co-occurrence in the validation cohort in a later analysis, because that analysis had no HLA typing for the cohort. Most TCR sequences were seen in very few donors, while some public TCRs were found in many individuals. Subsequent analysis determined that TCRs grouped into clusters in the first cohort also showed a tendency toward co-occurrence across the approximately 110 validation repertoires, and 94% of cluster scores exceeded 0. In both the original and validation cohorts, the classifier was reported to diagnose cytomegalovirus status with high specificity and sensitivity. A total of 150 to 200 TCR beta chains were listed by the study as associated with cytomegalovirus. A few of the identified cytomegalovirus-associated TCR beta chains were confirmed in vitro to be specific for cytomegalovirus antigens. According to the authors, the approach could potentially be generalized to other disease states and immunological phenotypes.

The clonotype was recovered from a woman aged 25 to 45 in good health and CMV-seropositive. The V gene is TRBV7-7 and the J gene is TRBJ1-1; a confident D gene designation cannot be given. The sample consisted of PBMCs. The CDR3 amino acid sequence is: CASSTEENTEAFF. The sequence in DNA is TGTGCTAGCAGCACGGAGGAGAACACTGAAGCTTTCTTT.